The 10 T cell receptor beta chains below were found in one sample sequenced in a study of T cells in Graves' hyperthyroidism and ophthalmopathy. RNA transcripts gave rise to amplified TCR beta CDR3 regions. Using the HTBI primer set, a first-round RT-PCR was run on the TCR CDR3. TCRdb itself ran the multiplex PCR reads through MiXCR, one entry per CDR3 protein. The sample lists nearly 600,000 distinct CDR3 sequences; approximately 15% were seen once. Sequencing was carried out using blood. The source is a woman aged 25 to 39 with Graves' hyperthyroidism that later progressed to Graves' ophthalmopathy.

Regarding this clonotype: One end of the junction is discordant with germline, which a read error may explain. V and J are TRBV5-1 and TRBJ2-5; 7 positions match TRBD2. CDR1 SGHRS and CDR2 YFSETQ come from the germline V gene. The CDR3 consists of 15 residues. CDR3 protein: CASSLSLAGRETRYF. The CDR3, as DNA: TGCGCCAGCAGCTTGTCGTTAGCGGGTCGAGAGACCCGGTACTTC.

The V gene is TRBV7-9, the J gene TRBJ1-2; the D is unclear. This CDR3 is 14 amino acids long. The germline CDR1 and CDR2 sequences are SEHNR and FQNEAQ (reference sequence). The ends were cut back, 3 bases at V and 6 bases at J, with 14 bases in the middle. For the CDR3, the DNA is TGTGCCAGCAGCTTGACCCTACTTGATGATGGCTACACCTTC. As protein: CASSLTLLDDGYTF.

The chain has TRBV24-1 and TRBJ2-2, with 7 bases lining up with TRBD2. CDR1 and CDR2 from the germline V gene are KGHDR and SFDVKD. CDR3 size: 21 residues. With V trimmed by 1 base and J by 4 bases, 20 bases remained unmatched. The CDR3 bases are TGTGCCACCAGTGATTTTGGGCCTTCTGAGGTGGCGGGAGTTCTCACCGGGGAGCTGTTTTTT. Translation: CATSDFGPSEVAGVLTGELFF.

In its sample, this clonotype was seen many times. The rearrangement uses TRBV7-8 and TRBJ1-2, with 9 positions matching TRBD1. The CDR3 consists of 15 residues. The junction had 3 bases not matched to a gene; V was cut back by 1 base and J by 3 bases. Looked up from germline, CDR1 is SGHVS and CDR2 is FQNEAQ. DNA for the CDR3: TGTGCCAGCAGCTTAGACAGGGGGCAAGACTATGGCTACACCTTC. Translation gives CASSLDRGQDYGYTF.

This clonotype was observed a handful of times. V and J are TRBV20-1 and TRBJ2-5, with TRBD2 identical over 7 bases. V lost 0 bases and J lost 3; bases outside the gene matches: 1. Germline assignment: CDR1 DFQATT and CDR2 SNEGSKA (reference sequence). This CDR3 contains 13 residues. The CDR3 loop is CSAREGREETQYF. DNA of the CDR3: TGCAGTGCTAGAGAAGGGAGGGAAGAGACCCAGTACTTC.

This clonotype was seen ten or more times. The DNA for the CDR3 is TGTGCCAGTAGGGCAGGGGCGAACACTGAAGCTTTCTTT. Its protein product is CASRAGANTEAFF. This chain connects TRBV19 to TRBJ1-1; the D gene is possibly TRBD1 (6 bases). The germline V and J ends were trimmed by 6 bases and 1 base, with 9 bases remaining between them. The CDR3 contains 13 residues. Germline-derived CDR1 and CDR2 are LNHDA and SQIVND (reference sequence).

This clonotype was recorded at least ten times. The CDR3 is CASSFGTRETQYF. In DNA form, the CDR3 reads TGTGCCAGCAGCTTCGGGACACGAGAGACCCAGTACTTC. This rearrangement joins TRBV11-2 to TRBJ2-5; the D gene is possibly TRBD1 (6 bases). Trimming pared 3 bases from V and 4 bases from J, leaving 9 bases between. CDR3 length: 13 residues. Germline V gene data show CDR1 as SGHAT and CDR2 as FQNNGV.

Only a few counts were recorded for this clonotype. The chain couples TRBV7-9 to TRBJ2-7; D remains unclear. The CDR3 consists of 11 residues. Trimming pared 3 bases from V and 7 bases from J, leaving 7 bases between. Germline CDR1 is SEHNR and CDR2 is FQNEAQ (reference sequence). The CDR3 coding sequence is TGTGCCAGCAGCTTGGTTAAAGAGCAGTACTTC. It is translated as CASSLVKEQYF.

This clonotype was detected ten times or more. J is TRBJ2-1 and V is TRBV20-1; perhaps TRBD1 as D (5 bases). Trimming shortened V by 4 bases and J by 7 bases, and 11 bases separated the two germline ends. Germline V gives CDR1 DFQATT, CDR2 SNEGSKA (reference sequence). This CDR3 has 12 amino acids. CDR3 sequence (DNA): TGCAGTGCTACGAGACAGTCTAATGAGCAGTTCTTC. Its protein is CSATRQSNEQFF.

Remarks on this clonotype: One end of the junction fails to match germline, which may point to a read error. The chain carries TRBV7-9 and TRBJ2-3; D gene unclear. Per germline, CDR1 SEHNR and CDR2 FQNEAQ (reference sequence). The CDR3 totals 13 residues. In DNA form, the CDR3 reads TGTGCCACCAAGCGAGAGAGCACAGATAGGCAGTATTTT. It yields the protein CATKRESTDRQYF.